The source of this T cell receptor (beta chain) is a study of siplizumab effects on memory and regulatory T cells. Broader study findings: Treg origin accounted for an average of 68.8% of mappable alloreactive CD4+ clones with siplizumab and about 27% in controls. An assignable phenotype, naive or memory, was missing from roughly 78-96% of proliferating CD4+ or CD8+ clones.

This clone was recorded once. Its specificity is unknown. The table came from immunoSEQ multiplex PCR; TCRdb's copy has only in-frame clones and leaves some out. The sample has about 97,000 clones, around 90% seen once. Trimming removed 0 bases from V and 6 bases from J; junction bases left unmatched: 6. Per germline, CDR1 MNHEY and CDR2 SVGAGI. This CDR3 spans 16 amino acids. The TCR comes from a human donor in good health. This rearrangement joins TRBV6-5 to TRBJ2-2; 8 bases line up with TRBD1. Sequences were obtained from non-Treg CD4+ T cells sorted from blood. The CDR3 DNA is TGTGCCAGCAGTTACTCTAGGTCAGGGGGCGCCGGGGAGCTGTTTTTT. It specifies CASSYSRSGGAGELFF.